This is a list of T cell receptor beta chains from one sample in a study of cytomegalovirus exposure and HLA in healthy donors. Profiling relied on immunoSEQ multiplex PCR, and the TCRdb table lists in-frame clones only, not all of them. This table has some 200,000 clones, about three quarters appearing once. The specimen sequenced was PBMCs. These receptor sequences come from an older woman in good health and CMV-seropositive. CDR3s include the opening cysteine and the closing phenylalanine or tryptophan. A D gene is named only where the DNA matches it firmly. Size values are once, few and many counts, or a class for expanded clones, and some rows have none.

NA	TRBV5-1	TRBD2	TRBJ2-3	CASSLFSGTSGRTDTQYF	TGCGCCAGCAGCCTATTTAGCGGGACTAGCGGGAGAACAGATACGCAGTATTTT
few	TRBV7-9	TRBD1	TRBJ2-3	CASSPRGPDTQYF	TGTGCCAGCAGCCCCAGGGGGCCAGATACGCAGTATTTT
NA	TRBV30	NA	TRBJ2-6	CARMRSGANVLTF	TGTGCCCGGATGAGATCTGGGGCCAACGTCCTGACTTTC
NA	TRBV4-3	NA	TRBJ1-1	CASSQAINRVVNTEAFF	TGCGCCAGCAGCCAGGCCATAAACAGGGTAGTGAACACTGAAGCTTTCTTT
NA	TRBV27	TRBD1	TRBJ1-2	CASSRTGGYGYTF	TGTGCCAGCAGCCGGACAGGCGGCTATGGCTACACCTTC
NA	TRBV28	NA	TRBJ2-1	CASISKSGSSFNEQFF	TGTGCCAGCATCTCTAAGTCGGGTTCCAGCTTCAATGAGCAGTTCTTC
NA	TRBV5-1	NA	TRBJ2-7	CASWDSSYEQYF	TGCGCCAGCTGGGACTCCAGCTACGAGCAGTACTTC
NA	TRBV15	NA	TRBJ1-4	CATSREALGNEKLFF	TGTGCCACCAGCAGAGAAGCCCTCGGGAATGAAAAACTGTTTTTT
NA	TRBV5-1	NA	TRBJ1-4	CASRGEATNEKLFF	TGCGCCAGCAGAGGGGAGGCAACTAATGAAAAACTGTTTTTT
NA	TRBV15	TRBD1	TRBJ1-3	CATSNRGLGNTIYF	TGTGCCACCAGCAACAGGGGGCTGGGAAACACCATATATTTT
NA	TRBV18	TRBD2	TRBJ2-7	CASSPRTSGGPLGQYF	TGTGCCAGCTCACCGCGGACTAGCGGGGGCCCCCTGGGGCAGTACTTC
few	TRBV6-5	TRBD2	TRBJ2-3	CASSYSQPPRGGQYF	TGTGCCAGCAGTTACTCCCAACCCCCCCGGGGGGGGCAGTATTTT
NA	TRBV18	TRBD2	TRBJ2-5	CASSGTSVAETQYF	TGTGCCAGCTCCGGGACTAGCGTGGCGGAGACCCAGTACTTC
NA	TRBV4-1	TRBD2	TRBJ2-7	CASSHRLALYEQYF	TGCGCCAGCAGCCACCGACTAGCGCTATACGAGCAGTACTTC
few	TRBV5-1	TRBD2	TRBJ2-4	CASSPPSGKNIQYF	TGCGCCAGCAGCCCACCTAGCGGCAAAAACATTCAGTACTTC
NA	TRBV28	TRBD1	TRBJ1-2	CASRTGQGYGYTF	TGTGCCAGCCGAACGGGACAGGGCTATGGCTACACCTTC
NA	TRBV5-1	TRBD1	TRBJ1-4	CASGVGQGTTNEKLFF	TGCGCCAGCGGGGTTGGACAGGGAACGACTAATGAAAAACTGTTTTTT
NA	TRBV29-1	NA	TRBJ1-5	CSAKSQGGNQPQHF	TGCAGCGCGAAGTCCCAGGGCGGCAATCAGCCCCAGCATTTT
NA	TRBV7-9	NA	TRBJ2-2	CSSSSSGTTANTGELFF	TGTTCCAGCAGCTCATCCGGGACAACAGCGAACACCGGGGAGCTGTTTTTT
NA	TRBV5-6	NA	TRBJ2-5	CASSFRLAETQYF	TGTGCCAGCAGCTTTAGGCTAGCAGAGACCCAGTACTTC
NA	TRBV2	NA	TRBJ1-1	CASSPQGLAEAFF	TGTGCCAGCAGTCCCCAGGGATTGGCTGAAGCTTTCTTT
NA	TRBV7-2	TRBD1	TRBJ1-2	CASSLGQGYGYTF	TGTGCCAGCAGCCTCGGACAGGGGTATGGCTACACCTTC
NA	TRBV5-4	TRBD1	TRBJ2-1	CASSPGTGGPYNNEQFF	TGTGCCAGCAGCCCCGGGACAGGGGGGCCCTACAACAATGAGCAGTTCTTC
NA	TRBV18	TRBD2	TRBJ2-1	CASSPSGSYNEQFF	TGTGCCAGCTCACCTAGCGGGTCCTACAATGAGCAGTTCTTC
NA	TRBV7-3	TRBD1	TRBJ1-2	CASSLFPGGYGYTF	TGTGCCAGCAGCTTATTTCCAGGGGGCTATGGCTACACCTTC
NA	TRBV19	NA	TRBJ2-6	CASTPGGVLSGANVLTF	TGTGCCAGCACCCCCGGAGGCGTCCTCTCTGGGGCCAACGTCCTGACTTTC
NA	TRBV9	NA	TRBJ1-2	CASSVSTANYGYTF	TGTGCCAGCAGCGTGTCGACAGCAAACTATGGCTACACCTTC
NA	TRBV5-1	NA	TRBJ2-1	CASSPGGRSSYNEQFF	TGCGCCAGCAGCCCCGGCGGCCGAAGCTCCTACAATGAGCAGTTCTTC
once	TRBV27	NA	TRBJ1-1	CASSLAAGTEAFF	TGTGCCAGCAGTTTAGCGGCCGGCACTGAAGCTTTCTTT
NA	TRBV19	TRBD1	TRBJ2-5	CASSTRQGSETQYF	TGTGCCAGTAGTACCCGACAGGGTTCCGAGACCCAGTACTTC
once	TRBV28	TRBD1	TRBJ2-5	CASSLIMGTGAETQYF	TGTGCCAGCAGTTTAATAATGGGGACAGGGGCAGAGACCCAGTACTTC
once	TRBV27	TRBD2	TRBJ2-7	CASSSPPGGGRSYEQYF	TGTGCCAGCAGCTCCCCCCCGGGGGGGGGACGATCCTACGAGCAGTACTTC
once	TRBV7-8	TRBD2	TRBJ2-3	CASSSLRGWEGRGANTQYF	TGTGCCAGCAGCTCGTTGCGAGGGTGGGAGGGCCGAGGAGCGAATACGCAGTATTTT
NA	TRBV9	NA	TRBJ1-4	CASSLGVVANEKLFF	TGTGCCAGCAGCTTGGGAGTCGTGGCTAATGAAAAACTGTTTTTT
NA	TRBV5-4	NA	TRBJ1-2	CASSPDKNYGYTF	TGTGCCAGCAGCCCGGACAAAAACTATGGCTACACCTTC
NA	TRBV10-2	NA	TRBJ1-6	CASSESPVYSPLHF	TGCGCCAGCAGTGAGTCGCCAGTGTATTCACCCCTCCACTTT
NA	TRBV6-1	TRBD1	TRBJ1-2	CASSELDNRGGGYTF	TGTGCCAGCAGTGAACTAGACAACAGGGGTGGTGGCTACACCTTC
NA	TRBV11-3	NA	TRBJ1-1	CASSLEGYGTKNTEAFF	TGTGCCAGCAGCTTAGAGGGCTACGGGACAAAGAACACTGAAGCTTTCTTT
NA	TRBV10-1	NA	TRBJ1-1	CASSERLQGRAEAFF	TGCGCCAGCAGTGAGAGATTACAGGGACGAGCCGAAGCTTTCTTT
once	TRBV11-2	NA	TRBJ2-7	CASSPEIAEPYEQYF	TGTGCCAGCAGCCCCGAGATAGCGGAACCCTACGAGCAGTACTTC
NA	TRBV6-5	NA	TRBJ2-7	CASTRDSRTSYEQYF	TGTGCCAGCACCAGAGACAGTCGTACCTCCTACGAGCAGTACTTC
few	TRBV7-6	NA	TRBJ2-5	CASSSQGRGIGETQYF	TGTGCCAGCAGCTCCCAGGGGCGGGGGATCGGGGAGACCCAGTACTTC
NA	TRBV27	NA	TRBJ1-1	CASSSVVAFF	TGTGCCAGCAGTTCAGTGGTAGCTTTCTTT
NA	TRBV28	NA	TRBJ1-2	CALGAAHYGYTF	TGTGCCTTAGGGGCAGCCCATTATGGCTACACCTTC
NA	TRBV29-1	NA	TRBJ1-2	CSVEDRRETNYGYTF	TGCAGCGTTGAAGATCGGAGGGAAACTAACTATGGCTACACCTTC
NA	TRBV7-2	NA	TRBJ1-5	CASSSSKSNWAPQHF	TGTGCCAGCAGCTCCTCTAAATCGAACTGGGCGCCCCAGCATTTT
NA	TRBV18	NA	TRBJ1-1	CASSPPRNTEAFF	TGTGCCAGCTCACCACCGAGAAACACTGAAGCTTTCTTT
NA	TRBV28	NA	TRBJ1-5	CASSLFGREELEPQHF	TGTGCCAGCAGTTTATTCGGCAGGGAGGAATTGGAGCCCCAGCATTTT
NA	TRBV21-1	NA	TRBJ2-7	CASTQSTFEQYF	TGTGCCAGCACCCAAAGTACTTTTGAGCAGTACTTC
NA	TRBV5-5	TRBD1	TRBJ1-1	CASLPGQGAFF	TGTGCCAGCCTCCCGGGACAGGGAGCTTTCTTT
NA	TRBV18	TRBD2	TRBJ2-1	CASSPIAGVGNEQFF	TGTGCCAGCTCACCTATAGCGGGAGTCGGCAATGAGCAGTTCTTC
NA	TRBV6-1	NA	TRBJ2-3	CASSERPGSSDTQYF	TGTGCCAGCAGTGAACGTCCGGGAAGCTCAGATACGCAGTATTTT
NA	TRBV6-1	NA	TRBJ1-1	CATLSGATNTEAFF	TGTGCCACCCTCAGTGGGGCCACAAACACTGAAGCTTTCTTT
NA	TRBV5-4	TRBD2	TRBJ2-1	CASSLFERGTSEQFF	TGTGCCAGCAGCTTGTTTGAGCGGGGGACGAGTGAGCAGTTCTTC
NA	TRBV7-3	TRBD1	TRBJ2-5	CASSLKGTGAETQYF	TGTGCCAGCAGCCTAAAGGGGACAGGCGCAGAGACCCAGTACTTC